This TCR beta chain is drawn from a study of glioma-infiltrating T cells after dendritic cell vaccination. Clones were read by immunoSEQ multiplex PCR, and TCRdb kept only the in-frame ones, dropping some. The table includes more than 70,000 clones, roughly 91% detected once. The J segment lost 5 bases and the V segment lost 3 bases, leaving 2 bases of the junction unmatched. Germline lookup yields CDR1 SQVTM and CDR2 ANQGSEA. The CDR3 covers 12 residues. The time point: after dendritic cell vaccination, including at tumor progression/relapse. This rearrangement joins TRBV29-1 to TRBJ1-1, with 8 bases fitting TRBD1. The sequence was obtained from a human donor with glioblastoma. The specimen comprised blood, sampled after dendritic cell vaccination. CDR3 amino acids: CSVDRGRTEAFF. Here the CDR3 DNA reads TGCAGCGTTGACAGGGGGCGGACTGAAGCTTTCTTT.